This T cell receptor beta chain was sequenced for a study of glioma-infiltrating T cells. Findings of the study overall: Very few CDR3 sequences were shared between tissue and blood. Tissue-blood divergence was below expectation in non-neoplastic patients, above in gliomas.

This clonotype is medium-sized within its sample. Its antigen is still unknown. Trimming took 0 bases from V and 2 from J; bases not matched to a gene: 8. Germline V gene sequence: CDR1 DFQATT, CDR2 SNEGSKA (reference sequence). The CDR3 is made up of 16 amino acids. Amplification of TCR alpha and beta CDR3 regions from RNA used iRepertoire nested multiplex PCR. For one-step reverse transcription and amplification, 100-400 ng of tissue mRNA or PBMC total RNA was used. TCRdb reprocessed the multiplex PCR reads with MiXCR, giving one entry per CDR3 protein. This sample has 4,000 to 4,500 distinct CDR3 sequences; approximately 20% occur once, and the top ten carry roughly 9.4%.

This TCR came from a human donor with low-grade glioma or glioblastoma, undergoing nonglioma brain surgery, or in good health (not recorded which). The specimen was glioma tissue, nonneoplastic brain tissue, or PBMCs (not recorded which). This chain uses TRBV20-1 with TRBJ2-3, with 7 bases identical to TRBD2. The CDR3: CSARDPRAGATDTQYF. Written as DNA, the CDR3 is TGCAGTGCTAGAGATCCCCGGGCGGGAGCCACAGATACGCAGTATTTT.